Shown below are 12 T cell receptor beta chains from a single sample sequenced in a study of T cells in Graves' hyperthyroidism and ophthalmopathy (dated by TCRdb to between 2018 and 2020). Library preparation used multiplex PCR. Sequencing instrument: Illumina HiSeq 2000. The TCR beta CDR3 regions were amplified from RNA transcripts. For the first round of RT-PCR on the TCR CDR3, the HTBI primer set was used together with the Qiagen OneStep RT-PCR kit. TCRdb reanalyzed the raw reads on its own, using fastp at Q25 for trimming and MiXCR for clone calling, and kept in-frame beta chains. Each CDR3 protein appears once, grouped with its most common genes and DNA. For this sample there are roughly 530,000 distinct CDR3 sequences; approximately 17% appear just once. The ten largest clones add up to about 16% of the sample. Sequencing was done on a sample of blood. All receptors derive from a woman between 18 and 30 years old with Graves' ophthalmopathy.

This clonotype occurred once. V is TRBV9 and J is TRBJ1-5; perhaps TRBD1 as D (6 bases). The CDR3 has 16 residues. Germline loops: CDR1 SGDLS, CDR2 YYNGEE. The V gene lost 0 bases and the J gene lost 3 bases, with 13 bases spanning the gap. CDR3: CASSVGGGGNNQPQHF. The CDR3 DNA sequence: TGTGCCAGCAGCGTAGGTGGAGGGGGTAACAATCAGCCCCAGCATTTT.

This clonotype was seen at least ten times. This chain links TRBV12-3 or TRBV12-4 with TRBJ1-2; D is unclear. V was clipped by 2 bases and J by 4 bases, with 11 bases between them. This CDR3 comprises 14 residues. This CDR3 reads CASSLRAGIYGYTF. The CDR3 DNA sequence: TGTGCCAGCAGTTTAAGGGCGGGGATCTATGGCTACACCTTC.

The chain has TRBV9 and TRBJ1-1; D may be TRBD1 (5 bases). V shed 0 bases and J shed 0 bases, with 15 bases lying between them. The CDR3 covers 17 residues. CDR1 and CDR2 from the germline V gene are SGDLS and YYNGEE. The CDR3 region has the DNA TGTGCCAGCAGCGTAGGGGGGACGGCTTACATGAACACTGAAGCTTTCTTT. Translating gives CASSVGGTAYMNTEAFF.

This clonotype appeared many times. The chain combines TRBV30 with TRBJ2-2; D unresolved. V was pared by 3 bases and J by 0 bases, with 8 bases between. The germline V gene encodes CDR1 GTSNPN and CDR2 SVGIG (reference sequence). This CDR3 has 14 amino acids. The CDR3 DNA reads as TGTGCCTGGAGAGGAGCAGCGAACACCGGGGAGCTGTTTTTT. This translates into CAWRGAANTGELFF.

As for this clonotype: This clone may be a read error of a much larger clone one base away. The chain employs TRBV5-6 and TRBJ2-7; D perhaps matches TRBD2 (5 bases). Trimming cost V 3 bases and J 6 bases, with 10 bases left between them. Per the germline V gene, CDR1 is SGHDT and CDR2 is YYEEEE. The CDR3 runs 12 residues. The CDR3 reads CASSSPGGEQYF. The CDR3 nucleotides are TGTGCCAGCAGCTCTCCAGGAGGCGAGCAGTACTTC. The full variable domain, rest sourced from reference TRBV5-6 and TRBJ2-7, is DAGVTQSPTHLIKTRGQQVTLRCSPKSGHDTVSWYQQALGQGPQFIFQYYEEEERQRGNFPDRFSGHQFPNYSSELNVNALLLGDSALYLCASSSPGGEQYFGPGTRLTVT.

This clonotype came up many times. The chain links TRBV27 to TRBJ1-1, with TRBD1 as a possible D gene (6 bases). This CDR3 has 15 amino acids. V lost 4 bases to trimming and J lost 3 bases, with 15 bases between them. Germline V CDR1 and CDR2: MNHEY, SMNVEV (reference sequence). CDR3 loop: CASSSPWGPHTEAFF. CDR3 in DNA: TGTGCCAGCAGTTCACCCTGGGGGCCACACACTGAAGCTTTCTTT.

A remark on this clonotype: The junction shows a germline mismatch at one end, possibly a read error. The V and J genes are TRBV5-1 and TRBJ2-1; unclear D gene. The germline V gene has CDR1 SGHRS and CDR2 YFSETQ. The CDR3 has 12 amino acids. CDR3 in amino acids: CASSSYMDEQFF. DNA for the CDR3: TGTGCCAGCAGCTCGTATATGGATGAGCAGTTCTTC.

The table lists this clonotype with many counts. V and J are TRBV5-1 and TRBJ1-1, with 8 bases fitting TRBD1. The CDR3 is made up of 15 amino acids. J gave up 11 bases and V 2 bases, and 14 bases lay outside the gene matches. Germline-derived CDR1 and CDR2 are SGHRS and YFSETQ. CDR3 loop: CASSFMGGQDGKAFF. The CDR3 DNA follows: TGCGCCAGCAGCTTTATGGGGGGACAGGACGGAAAGGCTTTCTTT.

This clonotype has a count of ten or more. The V and J genes are TRBV6-2 or TRBV6-3 and TRBJ1-2; 9 nucleotides line up with TRBD1. V was pared by 4 bases and J by 3 bases, with 3 bases of the junction left unmatched. The length of the CDR3 is 14 residues. Germline V CDR1 and CDR2: MNHEY, SVGEGT. The CDR3 nucleotides are TGTGCCAGCAGTTCCCGGACAGGGGACTATGGCTACACCTTC. Protein: CASSSRTGDYGYTF.

The CDR3 reads CASSHSGFTDTQYF. The DNA of the CDR3 is TGCGCCAGCAGCCACAGCGGGTTCACAGATACGCAGTATTTT. This chain uses TRBV5-1 with TRBJ2-3; tentatively, D is TRBD2 (6 bases). Germline lookup yields CDR1 SGHRS and CDR2 YFSETQ. The ends were cut back, 4 bases at V and 2 bases at J, with 11 bases in the middle. The CDR3 totals 14 residues.

This clonotype has ten or more counts. This chain connects TRBV5-1 to TRBJ2-7; TRBD1 matches at 8 bases. The V segment lost 4 bases and the J segment 7 bases; nucleotides outside the gene matches: 16. This CDR3 comprises 16 residues. Germline CDR1 is SGHRS and CDR2 is YFSETQ. The CDR3 DNA sequence: TGCGCCAGCAGCCTCCACCCTCCGGGACAGGCGTATGAGCAGTACTTC. It is translated as CASSLHPPGQAYEQYF. Based on the CDR3 plus reference TRBV5-1 and TRBJ2-7, the full variable domain is KAGVTQTPRYLIKTRGQQVTLSCSPISGHRSVSWYQQTPGQGLQFLFEYFSETQRNKGNFPGRFSGRQFSNSRSEMNVSTLELGDSALYLCASSLHPPGQAYEQYFGPGTRLTVT.

This clonotype was seen repeatedly, ten times or more. The chain carries TRBV10-3 and TRBJ1-1, with D perhaps TRBD1 (5 bases). This CDR3 comprises 14 residues. Trimming pared 4 bases from V and 2 bases from J, leaving 11 bases between. Germline V gene lookup returns CDR1 ENHRY and CDR2 SYGVKD. This CDR3 reads CAISGGGTNTEAFF. In DNA form, the CDR3 reads TGTGCCATCAGTGGGGGGGGAACAAACACTGAAGCTTTCTTT.